Below are 26 T cell receptor beta chains sequenced from a single sample in a study of control samples from healthy donors and cancer patients. Some clones are missing from TCRdb's copy, which holds only in-frame ones; the method was immunoSEQ multiplex PCR. Of 100,000 or so clones in the sample, more than 75% were seen once. Sequencing was done on a sample of blood. The receptors derive from a woman in her forties or fifties in good health.

This clone occurred a few times. The V and J genes are TRBV5-8 and TRBJ2-7; D remains ambiguous. The CDR3 is made up of 17 amino acids. The V end was cut by 5 bases, the J end by 2 bases, with 23 bases between. Germline CDR1 SGHTS, CDR2 YDEGEE. In DNA form, the CDR3 reads TGTGCCAGCAGTCGTTGGGTACTTCTAGAAAACACCTACGAGCAGTACGTC. Amino acid sequence: CASSRWVLLENTYEQYV.

The gene calls are TRBV5-1 and TRBJ1-1; maybe TRBD1 (6 bases). The ends were cut back, 0 bases at V and 0 bases at J, with 21 bases in the middle. This CDR3 is built from 19 residues. The germline CDR1 and CDR2 sequences are SGHRS and YFSETQ. CDR3: CASSLAFLAAGDMNTEAFF. CDR3 sequence (DNA): TGCGCCAGCAGCTTGGCCTTTCTGGCGGCGGGGGACATGAACACTGAAGCTTTCTTT.

This chain links TRBV29-1 with TRBJ2-7; tentative D call: TRBD1 (6 bases). CDR1 and CDR2 from the germline V gene are SQVTM and ANQGSEA. This CDR3 contains 13 residues. The V end was cut by 2 bases, the J end by 2 bases, with 10 bases between. CDR3 sequence reads: CSVEIGDTYEQYF. Written as DNA, the CDR3 is TGCAGCGTTGAAATAGGGGACACCTACGAGCAGTACTTC.

The rearrangement joins TRBV18 to TRBJ1-4; TRBD1 agrees at 7 bases. Germline V gene data show CDR1 as KGHSH and CDR2 as LQKENI. There are 19 residues in the CDR3. Trimming removed 3 bases from V and 5 bases from J; junction bases left unmatched: 18. CDR3 residues: CASSPVLRGPRTENEKLFF. The CDR3, as DNA: TGTGCCAGCTCACCGGTTTTAAGGGGGCCCAGGACTGAAAATGAAAAACTGTTTTTT.

V is TRBV5-6 and J is TRBJ1-6; D perhaps matches TRBD1 (5 bases). V was trimmed by 0 bases and J by 8 bases, leaving 9 bases between them. Germline loops: CDR1 SGHDT, CDR2 YYEEEE. The CDR3 length is 14 residues. The DNA of the CDR3 is TGTGCCAGCAGCTTGGTTCAGGGATATTCACCCCTCCACTTT. It is translated as CASSLVQGYSPLHF.

The J gene is TRBJ2-7, the V gene TRBV29-1, with D perhaps TRBD1 (5 bases). Germline V gene data show CDR1 as SQVTM and CDR2 as ANQGSEA. The CDR3 is made up of 13 amino acids. Trimming stripped 1 base from V and 2 bases from J, with 9 bases between. DNA for the CDR3: TGCAGCGTTGAAGGGACAAAGCCCTACGAGCAGTACTTC. Protein sequence: CSVEGTKPYEQYF.

The J gene is TRBJ2-5, the V gene TRBV9; possibly TRBD2 for D (6 bases). The CDR3 is 15 residues long. V dropped 2 bases and J dropped 4 bases, with 15 bases sitting between them. The V gene's germline CDR1 is SGDLS and CDR2 YYNGEE. The CDR3 spells CASSVPSAEGETQYF. DNA for the CDR3: TGTGCCAGCAGCGTTCCCTCGGCGGAGGGAGAGACCCAGTACTTC. Drawing the rest from reference TRBV9 and TRBJ2-5, the complete variable domain is DSGVTQTPKHLITATGQRVTLRCSPRSGDLSVYWYQQSLDQGLQFLIQYYNGEERAKGNILERFSAQQFPDLHSELNLSSLELGDSALYFCASSVPSAEGETQYFGPGTRLLVL.

Here the CDR3 DNA reads TGTGCCAGCAGCTTAGCCGTCCAGGGAGAACCCCCAAAGCCCCAGCATTTT. Translating gives CASSLAVQGEPPKPQHF. V usage is TRBV7-7 and J usage is TRBJ1-5, with D possibly being TRBD1 (5 bases). V was pared by 0 bases and J by 8 bases, with 20 bases between. This CDR3 has 17 residues. Germline V gives CDR1 SSHAT, CDR2 FNYEAQ (reference sequence).

V and J are TRBV2 and TRBJ1-5, with D possibly being TRBD1 (5 bases). V was pared by 4 bases and J by 7 bases, with 20 bases between. The CDR3 contains 16 residues. CDR1 is SNHLY and CDR2 is FYNNEI in the germline V gene. The CDR3 protein is CASSGAPGGMRQPQHF. The DNA of the CDR3 is TGTGCCAGCAGTGGGGCCCCCGGGGGTATGAGACAGCCCCAGCATTTT.

V is TRBV6-2 or TRBV6-3 and J is TRBJ2-2; maybe TRBD2 (6 bases). The CDR3 spans 14 residues. The V gene lost 2 bases and the J gene lost 3 bases, with 7 bases spanning the gap. Germline V gene data show CDR1 as MNHEY and CDR2 as SVGEGT. In DNA, the CDR3 is TGTGCCAGCAGTTACGGGGGGTACACCGGGGAGCTGTTTTTT. Protein product: CASSYGGYTGELFF.

The V and J genes are TRBV7-3 and TRBJ2-2; no firm D call. The CDR3 contains 12 residues. The ends were cut back, 5 bases at V and 4 bases at J, with 5 bases in the middle. Germline V lookup: CDR1 SGHTA, CDR2 FQGTGA. CDR3 nucleotide sequence: TGTGCCAGCAGCGGCTCCACCGGGGAGCTGTTTTTT. Amino acids: CASSGSTGELFF.

The chain has TRBV5-5 and TRBJ2-1; D is ambiguous. V shed 1 base and J shed 10 bases, with 9 bases lying between them. The V gene's germline CDR1 is SGHKS and CDR2 YYEKEE (reference sequence). CDR3 size: 12 residues. The CDR3 bases are TGTGCCAGCAGCTTGTTCACCGTAGAGCAGTTCTTC. This translates into CASSLFTVEQFF.

This rearrangement joins TRBV2 to TRBJ2-2, with 15 bases that match TRBD2. Germline V gene lookup returns CDR1 SNHLY and CDR2 FYNNEI. J gave up 5 bases and V 6 bases, and 10 bases lay outside the gene matches. The CDR3 contains 18 residues. CDR3 in DNA: TGTGCCAGCAGCCTAACCGGGACTAGCGGGGGGCGGACCGGGGAGCTGTTTTTT. Protein: CASSLTGTSGGRTGELFF.

This CDR3 reads CASSPSIEAGRVAQYF. Here the CDR3 DNA reads TGTGCCAGCAGCCCATCAATTGAGGCAGGGCGAGTGGCGCAGTATTTT. The chain couples TRBV7-3 to TRBJ2-3; D may be TRBD1 (5 bases). The CDR3 runs to 16 residues. The V gene lost 5 bases and the J gene lost 10 bases, with 25 bases spanning the gap. CDR1 and CDR2 from the germline V gene are SGHTA and FQGTGA.

The J gene is TRBJ1-2, the V gene TRBV9; D is unclear. Germline V gene sequence: CDR1 SGDLS, CDR2 YYNGEE. Deletions cut 0 bases from V and 8 bases from J, with 14 bases between. CDR3 length: 14 residues. The CDR3 loop reads CASSVELGYFGYTF. CDR3 DNA sequence: TGTGCCAGCAGCGTAGAACTAGGATATTTCGGCTACACCTTC.

This clone was counted once. This rearrangement joins TRBV4-1 to TRBJ2-5; D is unclear. The CDR3 sequence is 15 residues long. The V and J ends lost 0 bases and 2 bases respectively, with 10 bases between them. The germline V gene encodes CDR1 MGHRA and CDR2 YSYEKL. In nucleotides, the CDR3 is TGCGCCAGCAGCCAAGAAAGGGCTCCTCAAGAGACCCAGTACTTC. Amino acids: CASSQERAPQETQYF.

This chain uses TRBV6-4 with TRBJ2-3; no definite D call. CDR1 is MRHNA and CDR2 is SNTAGT in the germline V gene. This CDR3 contains 15 residues. Trimming removed 5 bases at V and 1 base at J, with 13 bases between. The CDR3 reads CASSPGQFGTDTQYF. CDR3 DNA sequence: TGTGCCAGCAGTCCCGGGCAGTTCGGCACAGATACGCAGTATTTT.

This chain uses TRBV6-5 with TRBJ1-1; D is unclear. V gave up 2 bases and J gave up 4 bases, with 2 bases separating them. This CDR3 spans 11 amino acids. Per germline, CDR1 MNHEY and CDR2 SVGAGI. The CDR3 loop reads CASSYGTEAFF. The CDR3 nucleotides read TGTGCCAGCAGTTACGGCACTGAAGCTTTCTTT.

This clone was seen a handful of times. This rearrangement joins TRBV2 to TRBJ2-7; TRBD2 might be the D (5 bases). V lost 9 bases to trimming and J lost 3 bases, with 12 bases between them. This CDR3 spans 12 amino acids. The germline gives CDR1 SNHLY, CDR2 FYNNEI. CDR3 nucleotides: TGTGCCAGGCCCCGGGAACTCTACGAGCAGTACGTC. This encodes CARPRELYEQYV.

The genes are TRBV4-1 and TRBJ2-7; perhaps TRBD2 as D (5 bases). The germline V and J ends were trimmed by 1 base and 4 bases, with 8 bases remaining between them. Germline loops: CDR1 MGHRA, CDR2 YSYEKL. This CDR3 region has 13 residues. This chain's CDR3 is CASSQGGLYEQYF. Written as DNA, the CDR3 is TGCGCCAGCAGCCAAGGCGGGTTATACGAGCAGTACTTC.

V and J are TRBV24-1 and TRBJ2-5; weak D call: TRBD2 (6 bases). The CDR3 is made up of 15 amino acids. CDR1 KGHDR and CDR2 SFDVKD come from the germline V gene. V lost 3 bases, J lost 4 bases, and 14 bases lay in between. Here the CDR3 DNA reads TGTGCCACCAGTGATGCTGTCGGGAGACGAGAGACCCAGTACTTC. This gives the protein CATSDAVGRRETQYF.

The V gene is TRBV5-6, the J gene TRBJ2-7; D gene unclear. Germline-derived CDR1 and CDR2 are SGHDT and YYEEEE. The CDR3 runs to 12 residues. Trimming removed 2 bases at V and 5 bases at J, with 8 bases between. CDR3 bases: TGTGCCAGCAGCTTCTCTAGGAACGAGCAGTACGTC. Protein: CASSFSRNEQYV.

The chain has TRBV7-9 and TRBJ1-2; tentatively, D is TRBD1 (5 bases). From germline, CDR1 is SEHNR and CDR2 FQNEAQ (reference sequence). V was clipped by 4 bases and J by 0 bases, with 12 bases between them. The CDR3 sequence is 15 residues long. This chain's CDR3 is CASSSGAASNYGYTF. The CDR3 DNA reads TGTGCCAGCAGCTCTGGGGCTGCGTCTAACTATGGCTACACCTTC. Together with reference TRBV7-9 and TRBJ1-2, the CDR3 gives the full variable domain: DTGVSQNPRHKITKRGQNVTFRCDPISEHNRLYWYRQTLGQGPEFLTYFQNEAQLEKSRLLSDRFSAERPKGSFSTLEIQRTEQGDSAMYLCASSSGAASNYGYTFGSGTRLTVV.

The chain links TRBV29-1 to TRBJ1-1; no clear D gene. The CDR3 consists of 12 residues. Germline CDR1 reads SQVTM; CDR2 reads ANQGSEA. The V gene lost 6 bases and the J gene lost 2 bases, with 10 bases spanning the gap. The CDR3 DNA reads TGCAGCGTCCGATGGGGAAACACTGAAGCTTTCTTT. This codes for CSVRWGNTEAFF.

The V gene is TRBV7-9, the J gene TRBJ2-1, with D perhaps matching TRBD2 (6 bases). The CDR3 has 15 residues. The V and J ends lost 7 bases and 2 bases respectively, with 15 bases between them. CDR1 and CDR2 (germline): SEHNR, FQNEAQ (reference sequence). The CDR3 DNA is TGTGCCAGCATAATGGAGGGGAGCCCCTACAATGAGCAGTTCTTC. This sequence encodes CASIMEGSPYNEQFF.

This clone was counted once. This chain uses TRBV28 with TRBJ1-4; tentative D call: TRBD1 (6 bases). Trimming pared 8 bases from V and 8 bases from J, leaving 18 bases between. CDR3 size: 14 residues. CDR1 and CDR2 from the germline V gene are MDHEN and SYDVKM. The CDR3 is CASRTTGPGEKLFF. The CDR3 bases are TGTGCCAGCCGAACTACAGGGCCGGGGGAAAAACTGTTTTTT.